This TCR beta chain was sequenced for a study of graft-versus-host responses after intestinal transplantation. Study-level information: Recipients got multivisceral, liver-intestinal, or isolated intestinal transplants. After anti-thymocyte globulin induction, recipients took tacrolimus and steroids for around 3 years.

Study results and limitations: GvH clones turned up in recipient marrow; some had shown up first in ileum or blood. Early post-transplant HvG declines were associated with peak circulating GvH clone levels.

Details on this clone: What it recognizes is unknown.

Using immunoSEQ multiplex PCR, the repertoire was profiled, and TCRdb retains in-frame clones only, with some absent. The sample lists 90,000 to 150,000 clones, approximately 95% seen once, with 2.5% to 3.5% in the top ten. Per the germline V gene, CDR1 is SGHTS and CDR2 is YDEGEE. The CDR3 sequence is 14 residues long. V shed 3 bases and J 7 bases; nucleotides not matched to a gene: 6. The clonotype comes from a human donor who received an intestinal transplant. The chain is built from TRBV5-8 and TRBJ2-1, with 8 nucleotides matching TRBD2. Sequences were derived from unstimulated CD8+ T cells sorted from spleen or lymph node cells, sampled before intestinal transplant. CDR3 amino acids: CASSSPGGINEQFF. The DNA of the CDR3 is TGTGCCAGCAGCTCCCCGGGAGGGATTAATGAGCAGTTCTTC.